The entry that follows covers one T cell receptor (beta chain) sequence. Its antigen is undetermined. This specimen belongs to a study of radiotherapy plus CTLA-4 blockade in lung cancer. Study observations and caveats: TCR clones of tumor origin grew in blood after radiotherapy plus ipilimumab. Reports state that early shifts in blood T cell clones, with interferon-beta, best predicted response.

Chemo-refractory metastatic non-small-cell lung cancer patients received focal radiation with ipilimumab CTLA-4 blockade. V lost 4 bases and J lost 3, with 19 bases in between. Germline V gives CDR1 SEHNR, CDR2 FQNEAQ (reference sequence). This CDR3 comprises 16 residues. Produced via immunoSEQ multiplex PCR; TCRdb's table is partial and in-frame only. This sample has roughly 42,000 clones, with more than 60% found just once. This sample comprised peripheral blood, obtained from a patient treated with radiotherapy plus ipilimumab. The V gene is TRBV7-9, the J gene TRBJ2-7, with D possibly TRBD1 on 6 matching bases. The source is a human donor with non-small cell lung cancer who had a partial response to radiotherapy plus ipilimumab. The CDR3 is CASSSRGTPNLYEQYF. The CDR3 DNA sequence: TGTGCCAGCAGCTCGCGAGGGACACCAAATCTCTACGAGCAGTACTTC.